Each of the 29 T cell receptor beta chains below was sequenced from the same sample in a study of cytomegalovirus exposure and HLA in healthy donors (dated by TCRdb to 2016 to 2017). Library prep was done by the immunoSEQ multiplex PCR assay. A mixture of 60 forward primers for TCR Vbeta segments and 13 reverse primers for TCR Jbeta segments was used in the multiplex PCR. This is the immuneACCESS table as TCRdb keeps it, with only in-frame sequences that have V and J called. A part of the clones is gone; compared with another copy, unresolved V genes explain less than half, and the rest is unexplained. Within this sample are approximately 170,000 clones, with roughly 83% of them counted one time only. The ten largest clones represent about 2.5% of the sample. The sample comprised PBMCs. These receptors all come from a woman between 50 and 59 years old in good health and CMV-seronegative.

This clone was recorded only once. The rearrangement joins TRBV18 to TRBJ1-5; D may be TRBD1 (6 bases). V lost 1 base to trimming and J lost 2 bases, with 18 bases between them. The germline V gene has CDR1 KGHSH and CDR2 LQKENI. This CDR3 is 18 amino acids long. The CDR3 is CASSPLPGAARGNQPQHF. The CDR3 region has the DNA TGTGCCAGCTCACCACTCCCAGGGGCGGCGAGGGGCAATCAGCCCCAGCATTTT.

CDR3 in DNA: TGCGCCAGCAGCCCGGGACAGGGATTATCCGGGGAGCTGTTTTTT. This gives the protein CASSPGQGLSGELFF. The chain combines TRBV5-1 with TRBJ2-2; TRBD1 agrees at 9 bases. The CDR3 has 15 amino acids. The germline V gene encodes CDR1 SGHRS and CDR2 YFSETQ. J lost 6 bases, V lost 4 bases, and 7 bases had no gene match.

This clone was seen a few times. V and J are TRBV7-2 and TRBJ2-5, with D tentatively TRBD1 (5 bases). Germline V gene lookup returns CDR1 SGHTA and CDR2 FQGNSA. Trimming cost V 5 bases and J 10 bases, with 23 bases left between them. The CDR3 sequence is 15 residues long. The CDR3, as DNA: TGTGCCAGCAGCCCAACCAGGGAACACCCGGGCGGCCAGTACTTC. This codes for CASSPTREHPGGQYF. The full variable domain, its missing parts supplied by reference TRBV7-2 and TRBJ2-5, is GAGVSQSPSNKVTEKGKDVELRCDPISGHTALYWYRQSLGQGLEFLIYFQGNSAPDKSGLPSDRFSAERTGGSVSTLTIQRTQQEDSAVYLCASSPTREHPGGQYFGPGTRLLVL.

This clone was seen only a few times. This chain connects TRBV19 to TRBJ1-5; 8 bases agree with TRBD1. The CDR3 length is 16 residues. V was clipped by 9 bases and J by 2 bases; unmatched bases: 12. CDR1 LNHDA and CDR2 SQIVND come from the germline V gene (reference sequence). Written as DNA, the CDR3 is TGTGCCAGCACTGAGGGGGGACAGGTGGGCAATCAGCCCCAGCATTTT. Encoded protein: CASTEGGQVGNQPQHF.

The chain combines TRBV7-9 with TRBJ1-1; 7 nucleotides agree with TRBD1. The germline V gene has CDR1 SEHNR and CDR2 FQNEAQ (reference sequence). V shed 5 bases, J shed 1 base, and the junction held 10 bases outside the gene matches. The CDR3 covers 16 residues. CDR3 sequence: CASSTGSTGWNTEAFF. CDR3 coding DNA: TGTGCCAGCAGCACCGGATCGACAGGGTGGAACACTGAAGCTTTCTTT. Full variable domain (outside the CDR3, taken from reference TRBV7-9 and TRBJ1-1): DTGVSQNPRHKITKRGQNVTFRCDPISEHNRLYWYRQTLGQGPEFLTYFQNEAQLEKSRLLSDRFSAERPKGSFSTLEIQRTEQGDSAMYLCASSTGSTGWNTEAFFGQGTRLTVV.

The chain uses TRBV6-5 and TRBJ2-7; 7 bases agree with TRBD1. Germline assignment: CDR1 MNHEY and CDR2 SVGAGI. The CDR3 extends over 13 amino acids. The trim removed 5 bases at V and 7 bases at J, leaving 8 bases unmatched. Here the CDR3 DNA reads TGTGCCAGCAGTGACAGGGCATTTGTAGAGCAGTACTTC. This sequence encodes CASSDRAFVEQYF.

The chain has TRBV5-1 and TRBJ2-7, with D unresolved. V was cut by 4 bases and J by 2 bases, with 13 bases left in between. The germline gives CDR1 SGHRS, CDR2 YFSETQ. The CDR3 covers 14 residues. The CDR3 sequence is CASSLETPPYEQYF. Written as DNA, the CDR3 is TGCGCCAGCAGCCTAGAGACTCCACCCTACGAGCAGTACTTC.

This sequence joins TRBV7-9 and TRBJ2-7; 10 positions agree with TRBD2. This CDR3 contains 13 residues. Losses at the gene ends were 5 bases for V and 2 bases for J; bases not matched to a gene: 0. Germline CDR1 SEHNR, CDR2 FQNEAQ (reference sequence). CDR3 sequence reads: CASSSGRAYEQYF. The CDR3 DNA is TGTGCCAGCAGCAGCGGGAGGGCCTACGAGCAGTACTTC. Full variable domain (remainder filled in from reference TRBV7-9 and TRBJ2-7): DTGVSQNPRHKITKRGQNVTFRCDPISEHNRLYWYRQTLGQGPEFLTYFQNEAQLEKSRLLSDRFSAERPKGSFSTLEIQRTEQGDSAMYLCASSSGRAYEQYFGPGTRLTVT.

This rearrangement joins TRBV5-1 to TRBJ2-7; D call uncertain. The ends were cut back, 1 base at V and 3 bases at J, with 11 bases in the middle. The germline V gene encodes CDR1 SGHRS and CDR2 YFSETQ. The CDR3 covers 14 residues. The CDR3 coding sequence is TGCGCCAGCAGCTTGTCTCACTCATACTACGAGCAGTACTTC. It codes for CASSLSHSYYEQYF.

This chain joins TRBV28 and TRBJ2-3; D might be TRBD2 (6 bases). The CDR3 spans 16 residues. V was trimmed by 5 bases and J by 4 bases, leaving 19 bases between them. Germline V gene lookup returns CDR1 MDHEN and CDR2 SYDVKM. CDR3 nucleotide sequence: TGTGCCAGCAGTGAATTAGGGACTTATAATTCAGATACGCAGTATTTT. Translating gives CASSELGTYNSDTQYF.

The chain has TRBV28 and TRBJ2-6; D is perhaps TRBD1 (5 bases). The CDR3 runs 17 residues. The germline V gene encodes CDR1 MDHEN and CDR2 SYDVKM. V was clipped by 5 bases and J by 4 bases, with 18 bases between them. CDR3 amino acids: CASSPINPGAGANVLTF. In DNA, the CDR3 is TGTGCCAGCAGTCCGATAAATCCTGGGGCAGGGGCCAACGTCCTGACTTTC. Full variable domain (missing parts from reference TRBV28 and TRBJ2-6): DVKVTQSSRYLVKRTGEKVFLECVQDMDHENMFWYRQDPGLGLRLIYFSYDVKMKEKGDIPEGYSVSREKKERFSLILESASTNQTSMYLCASSPINPGAGANVLTFGAGSRLTVL.

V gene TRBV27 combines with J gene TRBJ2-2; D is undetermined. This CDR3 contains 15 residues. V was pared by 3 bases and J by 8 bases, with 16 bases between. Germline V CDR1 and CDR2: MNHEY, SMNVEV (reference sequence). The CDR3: CASSLTGWFGGELFF. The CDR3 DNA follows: TGTGCCAGCAGTTTGACCGGGTGGTTTGGAGGGGAGCTGTTTTTT.

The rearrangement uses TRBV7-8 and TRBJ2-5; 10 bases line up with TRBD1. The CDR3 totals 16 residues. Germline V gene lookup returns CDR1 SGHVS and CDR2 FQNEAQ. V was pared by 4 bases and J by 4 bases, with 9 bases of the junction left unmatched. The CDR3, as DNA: TGTGCCAGCAGCTCCCGGGTGGACAGGGGGTTAGAGACCCAGTACTTC. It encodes CASSSRVDRGLETQYF.

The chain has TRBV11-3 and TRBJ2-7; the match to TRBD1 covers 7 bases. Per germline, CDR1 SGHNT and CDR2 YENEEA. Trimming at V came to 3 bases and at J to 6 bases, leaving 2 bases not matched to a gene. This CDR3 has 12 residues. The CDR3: CASSFAGGEQYF. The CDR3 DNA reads TGTGCCAGCAGCTTCGCAGGGGGCGAGCAGTACTTC.

This chain's CDR3 is CASTRQGGMGELFF. Here the CDR3 DNA reads TGTGCCAGTACCCGGCAGGGGGGAATGGGGGAGCTGTTTTTT. The chain uses TRBV19 and TRBJ2-2, with a possible D match to TRBD1 (7 bases). The CDR3 has 14 residues. Deletions cut 7 bases from V and 8 bases from J, with 17 bases between. CDR1 is LNHDA and CDR2 is SQIVND in the germline V gene (reference sequence).

The CDR3 nucleotides are TGTGCCAGCAGCGTGGCTAGCGGTCCCTACAATGAGCAGTTCTTC. Amino acid sequence: CASSVASGPYNEQFF. The gene calls are TRBV9 and TRBJ2-1, with TRBD2 matching over 7 bases. The germline CDR1 and CDR2 sequences are SGDLS and YYNGEE. Trimming took 2 bases from V and 2 from J; bases not matched to a gene: 4. CDR3 length: 15 amino acids.

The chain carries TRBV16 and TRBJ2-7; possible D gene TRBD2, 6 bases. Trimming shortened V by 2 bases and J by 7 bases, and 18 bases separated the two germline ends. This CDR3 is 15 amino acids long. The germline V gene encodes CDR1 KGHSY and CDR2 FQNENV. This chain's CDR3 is CASSQQWRSGGEQYF. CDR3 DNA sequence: TGTGCCAGCAGCCAACAATGGAGATCAGGAGGGGAGCAGTACTTC.

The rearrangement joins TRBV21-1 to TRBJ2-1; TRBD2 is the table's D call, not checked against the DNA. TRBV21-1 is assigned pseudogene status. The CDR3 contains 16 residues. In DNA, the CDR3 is TGTGCCAGCAGCAAGGGGGGAACCCCCACGATCAATGAGCAGTTCTTC. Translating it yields CASSKGGTPTINEQFF.

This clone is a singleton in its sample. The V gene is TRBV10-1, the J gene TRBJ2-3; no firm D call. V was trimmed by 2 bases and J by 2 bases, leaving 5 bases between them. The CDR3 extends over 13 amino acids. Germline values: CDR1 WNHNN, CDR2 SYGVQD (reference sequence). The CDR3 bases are TGCGCCAGCAGTGAGCATTCCACAGATACGCAGTATTTT. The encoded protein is CASSEHSTDTQYF.

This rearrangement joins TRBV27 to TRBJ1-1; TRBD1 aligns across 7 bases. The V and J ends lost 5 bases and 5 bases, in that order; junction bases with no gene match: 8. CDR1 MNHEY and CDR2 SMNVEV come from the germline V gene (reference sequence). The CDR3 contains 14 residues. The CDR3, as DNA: TGTGCCAGCAGTCATCGACAGGGAAGAACTGAAGCTTTCTTT. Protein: CASSHRQGRTEAFF.

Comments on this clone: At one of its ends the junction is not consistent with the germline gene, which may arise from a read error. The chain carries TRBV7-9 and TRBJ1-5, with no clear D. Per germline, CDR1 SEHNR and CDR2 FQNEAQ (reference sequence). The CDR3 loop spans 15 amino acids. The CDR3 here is CSSSLGDAVARPQHF. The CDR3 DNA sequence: TGTTCCAGCAGCTTGGGTGATGCAGTAGCGCGGCCCCAGCATTTT.

CDR3: CASSPLGGQETQYF. DNA for the CDR3: TGTGCCAGCTCACCACTAGGGGGCCAAGAGACCCAGTACTTC. The chain recombines TRBV18 with TRBJ2-5; a weak D match, TRBD1 (6 bases). The CDR3 sequence is 14 residues long. Trimming left V 1 base short and J 1 base short, with 7 bases between. Per germline, CDR1 KGHSH and CDR2 LQKENI.

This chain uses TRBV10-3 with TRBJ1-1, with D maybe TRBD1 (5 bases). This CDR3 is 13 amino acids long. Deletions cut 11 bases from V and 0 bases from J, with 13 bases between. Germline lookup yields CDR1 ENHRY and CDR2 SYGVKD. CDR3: CAVTTEMNTEAFF. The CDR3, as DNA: TGTGCCGTAACGACAGAGATGAACACTGAAGCTTTCTTT.

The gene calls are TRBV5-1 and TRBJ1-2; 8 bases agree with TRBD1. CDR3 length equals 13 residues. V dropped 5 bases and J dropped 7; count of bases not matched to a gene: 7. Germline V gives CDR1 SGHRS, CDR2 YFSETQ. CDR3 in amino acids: CASSFPGGLGYTF. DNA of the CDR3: TGCGCCAGCAGTTTCCCAGGGGGCCTTGGCTACACCTTC.

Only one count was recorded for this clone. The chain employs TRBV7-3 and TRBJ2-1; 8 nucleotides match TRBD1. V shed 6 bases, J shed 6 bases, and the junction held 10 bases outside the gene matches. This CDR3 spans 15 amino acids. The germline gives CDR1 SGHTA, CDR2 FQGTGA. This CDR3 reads CASRLDRGPSNEQFF. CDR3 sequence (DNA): TGTGCCAGCAGACTAGACAGGGGCCCGTCCAATGAGCAGTTCTTC. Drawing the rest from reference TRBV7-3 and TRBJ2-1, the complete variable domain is GAGVSQTPSNKVTEKGKYVELRCDPISGHTALYWYRQSLGQGPEFLIYFQGTGAADDSGLPNDRFFAVRPEGSVSTLKIQRTERGDSAVYLCASRLDRGPSNEQFFGPGTRLTVL.

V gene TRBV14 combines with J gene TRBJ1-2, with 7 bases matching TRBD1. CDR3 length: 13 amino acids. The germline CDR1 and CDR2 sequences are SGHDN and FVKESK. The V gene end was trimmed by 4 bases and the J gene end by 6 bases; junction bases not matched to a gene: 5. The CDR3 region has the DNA TGTGCCAGCAGCCCTACAGGGGTTCATGGCTACACCTTC. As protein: CASSPTGVHGYTF.

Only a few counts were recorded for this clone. The CDR3 sequence is CASSLDTRRGIMNTEAFF. The CDR3 region has the DNA TGTGCCAGCAGCTTAGACACCCGCAGGGGGATCATGAACACTGAAGCTTTCTTT. The chain combines TRBV7-2 with TRBJ1-1; 7 positions agree with TRBD1. Trimming cost V 1 base and J 0 bases; bases outside gene matches: 11. The CDR3 extends over 18 amino acids. Per germline, CDR1 SGHTA and CDR2 FQGNSA. Looking up the rest from reference TRBV7-2 and TRBJ1-1 gives the full variable domain: GAGVSQSPSNKVTEKGKDVELRCDPISGHTALYWYRQSLGQGLEFLIYFQGNSAPDKSGLPSDRFSAERTGGSVSTLTIQRTQQEDSAVYLCASSLDTRRGIMNTEAFFGQGTRLTVV.

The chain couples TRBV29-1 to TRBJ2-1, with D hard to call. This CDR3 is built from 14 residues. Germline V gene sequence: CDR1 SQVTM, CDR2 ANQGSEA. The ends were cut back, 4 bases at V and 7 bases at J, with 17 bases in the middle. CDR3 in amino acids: CSVGVPPLLNEQFF. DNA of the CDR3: TGCAGCGTTGGGGTCCCACCACTACTTAATGAGCAGTTCTTC.

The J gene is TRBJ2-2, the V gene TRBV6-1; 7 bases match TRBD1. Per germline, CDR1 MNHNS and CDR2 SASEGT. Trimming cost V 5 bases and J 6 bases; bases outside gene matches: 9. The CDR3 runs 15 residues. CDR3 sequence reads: CASSKGTDGAGELFF. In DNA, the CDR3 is TGTGCCAGCAGTAAGGGGACAGACGGTGCCGGGGAGCTGTTTTTT.